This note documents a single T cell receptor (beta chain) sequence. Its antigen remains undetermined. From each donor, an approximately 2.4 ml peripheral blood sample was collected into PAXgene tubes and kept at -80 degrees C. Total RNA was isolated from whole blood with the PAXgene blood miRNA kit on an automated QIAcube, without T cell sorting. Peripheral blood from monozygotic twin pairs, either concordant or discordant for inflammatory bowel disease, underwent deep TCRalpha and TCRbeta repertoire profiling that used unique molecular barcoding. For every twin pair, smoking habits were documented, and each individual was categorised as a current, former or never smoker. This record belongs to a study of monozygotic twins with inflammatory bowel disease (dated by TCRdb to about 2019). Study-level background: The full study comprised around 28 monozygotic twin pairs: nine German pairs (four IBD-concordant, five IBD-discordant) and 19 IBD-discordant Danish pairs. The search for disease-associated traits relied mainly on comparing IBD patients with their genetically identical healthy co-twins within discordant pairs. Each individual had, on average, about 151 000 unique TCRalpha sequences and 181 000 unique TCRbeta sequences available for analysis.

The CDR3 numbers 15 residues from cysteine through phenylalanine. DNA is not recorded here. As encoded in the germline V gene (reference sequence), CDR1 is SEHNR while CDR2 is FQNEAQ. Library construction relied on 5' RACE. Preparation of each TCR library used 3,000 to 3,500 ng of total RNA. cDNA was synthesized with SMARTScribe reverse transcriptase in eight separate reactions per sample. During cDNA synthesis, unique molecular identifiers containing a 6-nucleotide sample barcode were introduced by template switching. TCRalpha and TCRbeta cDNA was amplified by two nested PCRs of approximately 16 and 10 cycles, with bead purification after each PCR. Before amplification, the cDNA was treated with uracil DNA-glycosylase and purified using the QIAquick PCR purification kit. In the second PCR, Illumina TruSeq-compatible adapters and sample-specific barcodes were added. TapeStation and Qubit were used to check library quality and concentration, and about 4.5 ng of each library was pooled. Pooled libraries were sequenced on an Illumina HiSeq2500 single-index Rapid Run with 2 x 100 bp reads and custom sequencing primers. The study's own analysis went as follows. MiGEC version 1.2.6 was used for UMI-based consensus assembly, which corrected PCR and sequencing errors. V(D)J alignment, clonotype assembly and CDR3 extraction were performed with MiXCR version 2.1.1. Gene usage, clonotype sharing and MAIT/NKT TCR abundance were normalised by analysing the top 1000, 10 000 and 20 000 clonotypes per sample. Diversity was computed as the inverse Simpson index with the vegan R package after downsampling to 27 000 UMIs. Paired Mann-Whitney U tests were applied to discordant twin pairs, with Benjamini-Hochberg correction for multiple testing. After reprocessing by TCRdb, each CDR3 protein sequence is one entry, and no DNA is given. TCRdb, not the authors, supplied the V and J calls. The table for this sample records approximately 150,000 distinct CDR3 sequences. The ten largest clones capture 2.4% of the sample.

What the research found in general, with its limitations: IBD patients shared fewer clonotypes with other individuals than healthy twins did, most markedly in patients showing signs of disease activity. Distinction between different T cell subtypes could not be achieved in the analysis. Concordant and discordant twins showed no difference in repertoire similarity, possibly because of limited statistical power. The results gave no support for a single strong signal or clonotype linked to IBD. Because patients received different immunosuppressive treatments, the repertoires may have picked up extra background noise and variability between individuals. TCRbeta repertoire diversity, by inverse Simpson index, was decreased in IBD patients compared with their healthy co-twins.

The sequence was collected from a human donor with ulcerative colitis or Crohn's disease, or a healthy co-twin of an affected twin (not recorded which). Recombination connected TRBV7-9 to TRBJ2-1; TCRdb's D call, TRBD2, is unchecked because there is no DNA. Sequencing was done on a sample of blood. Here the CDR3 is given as CASSPSGRVHNEQFF.